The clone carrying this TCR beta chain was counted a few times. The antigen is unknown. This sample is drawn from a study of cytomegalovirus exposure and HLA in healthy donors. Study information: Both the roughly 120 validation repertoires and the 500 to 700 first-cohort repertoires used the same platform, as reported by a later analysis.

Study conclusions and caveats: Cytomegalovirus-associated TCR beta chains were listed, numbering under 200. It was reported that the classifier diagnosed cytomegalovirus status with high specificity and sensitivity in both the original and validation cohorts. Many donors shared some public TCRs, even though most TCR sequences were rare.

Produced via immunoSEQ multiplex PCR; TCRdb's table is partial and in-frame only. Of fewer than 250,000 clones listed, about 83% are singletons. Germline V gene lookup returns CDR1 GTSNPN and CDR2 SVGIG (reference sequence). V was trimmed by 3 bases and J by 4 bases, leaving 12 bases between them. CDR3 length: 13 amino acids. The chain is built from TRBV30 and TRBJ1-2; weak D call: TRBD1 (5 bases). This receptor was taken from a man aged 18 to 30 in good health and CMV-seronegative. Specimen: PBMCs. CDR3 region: CAWRGTGLYGYTF. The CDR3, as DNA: TGTGCCTGGAGGGGAACGGGACTCTATGGCTACACCTTC.